This entry features one TCR beta chain sequence. Its specificity is unknown. CDR1 and CDR2 (germline): SNHLY, FYNNEI. The CDR3 is made up of 17 amino acids. Trimming shortened V by 5 bases and J by 1 base, and 20 bases separated the two germline ends. Specimens obtained from alopecia areata patients comprised lesional scalp punch biopsies and peripheral blood. The data belong to a study of CD8+ T cells in alopecia areata. Sequencing used cDNA as its template, made by extracting RNA and reverse transcribing it. Data came from immunoSEQ multiplex PCR; TCRdb stores just in-frame clones and leaves some out. The top ten clones hold approximately 15% of a sample with about 69,000 clones, 50% to 75% of them seen once. Study-wide results and limits: Possibly as an HLA-related effect, TCR sharing across patients appeared less clear than in mice. Relative to normal scalp, lesional scalp, especially alopecia totalis/universalis, showed higher clonality.

Sequencing was performed on CD8+ T cells sorted from blood, taken at week 0. The rearrangement joins TRBV2 to TRBJ1-1; perhaps TRBD1 as D (5 bases). This clonotype was obtained from a human donor with alopecia areata. In DNA form, the CDR3 reads TGTGCCAGCAGTTACCAAGAGGTACAGGCTACGAACACTGAAGCTTTCTTT. Translated: CASSYQEVQATNTEAFF.